The 4 T cell receptor beta chains given below trace back to one sample, sequenced in a study of T cells in Graves' hyperthyroidism and ophthalmopathy. The CDR3 regions of TCR beta were amplified from RNA transcripts. Carried out on the TCR CDR3, a first-round RT-PCR used the HTBI primer set. TCRdb used MiXCR to reprocess the multiplex PCR reads, holding one entry per CDR3 protein. The sample has more than 450,000 distinct CDR3 sequences, 15% to 20% seen once. The sequenced sample was blood. These receptors all come from a man aged 35 to 55 with Graves' ophthalmopathy.

This clonotype was counted only a few times. The V gene is TRBV15, the J gene TRBJ2-1; 8 nucleotides align to TRBD2. The CDR3 runs 15 residues. Germline V lookup: CDR1 LNHNV, CDR2 YYDKDF (reference sequence). V shed 9 bases, J shed 3 bases, and the junction held 10 bases outside the gene matches. The CDR3 sequence: CATSLLAVDYNEQFF. CDR3 coding DNA: TGTGCCACTTCTTTACTAGCGGTCGACTACAATGAGCAGTTCTTC.

This clonotype showed up just a few times. The genes are TRBV20-1 and TRBJ1-5; D unresolved. V was pared by 5 bases and J by 0 bases, with 8 bases between. Germline V gene lookup returns CDR1 DFQATT and CDR2 SNEGSKA (reference sequence). The CDR3 extends over 13 amino acids. The CDR3 loop is CSARRYSNQPQHF. CDR3 nucleotide sequence: TGCAGTGCTCGGAGGTATAGCAATCAGCCCCAGCATTTT.

V gene TRBV7-9 combines with J gene TRBJ2-1; 7 nucleotides agree with TRBD2. The CDR3 totals 16 residues. V trimming: 4 bases; J trimming: 0 bases; junction bases outside the gene matches: 6. Germline-derived CDR1 and CDR2 are SEHNR and FQNEAQ (reference sequence). The DNA of the CDR3 is TGTGCCAGCAGCTACCGCGGGGGATTCTCCTACAATGAGCAGTTCTTC. Protein product: CASSYRGGFSYNEQFF.

This clonotype was found many times. V and J are TRBV11-2 and TRBJ2-1; no firm D call. Per the germline V gene, CDR1 is SGHAT and CDR2 is FQNNGV. With 4 bases removed from V and 7 bases from J, the gap between germline ends came to 5 bases. The CDR3 sequence is 11 residues long. The CDR3 loop is CASSSMNEQFF. The CDR3 nucleotides are TGTGCCAGCAGCTCGATGAATGAGCAGTTCTTC.